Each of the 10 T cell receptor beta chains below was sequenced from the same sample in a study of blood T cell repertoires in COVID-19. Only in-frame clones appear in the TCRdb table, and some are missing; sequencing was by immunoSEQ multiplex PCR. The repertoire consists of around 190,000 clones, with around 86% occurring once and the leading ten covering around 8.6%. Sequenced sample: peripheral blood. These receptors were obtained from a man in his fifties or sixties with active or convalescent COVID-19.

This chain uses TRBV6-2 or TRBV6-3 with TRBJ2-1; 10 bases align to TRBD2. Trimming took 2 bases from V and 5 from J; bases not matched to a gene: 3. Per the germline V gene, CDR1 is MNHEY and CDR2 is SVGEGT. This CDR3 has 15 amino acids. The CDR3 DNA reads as TGTGCCAGCAGTTACGGACTAGCGGCGGACAATGAGCAGTTCTTC. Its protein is CASSYGLAADNEQFF.

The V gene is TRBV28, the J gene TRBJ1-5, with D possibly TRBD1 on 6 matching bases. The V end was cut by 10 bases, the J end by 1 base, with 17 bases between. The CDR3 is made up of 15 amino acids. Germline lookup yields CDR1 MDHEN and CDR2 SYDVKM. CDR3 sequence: CATTLGGLSNQPQHF. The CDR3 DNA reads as TGTGCCACGACTCTCGGGGGGCTGAGCAATCAGCCCCAGCATTTT.

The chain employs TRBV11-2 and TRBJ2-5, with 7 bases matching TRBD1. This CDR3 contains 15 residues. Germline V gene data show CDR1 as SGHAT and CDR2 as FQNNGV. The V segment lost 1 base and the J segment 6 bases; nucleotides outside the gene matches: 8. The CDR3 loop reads CASSLGGGAEQTQYF. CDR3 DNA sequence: TGTGCCAGCAGCTTAGGAGGGGGCGCCGAACAGACCCAGTACTTC. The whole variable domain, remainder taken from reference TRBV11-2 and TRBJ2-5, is EAGVAQSPRYKIIEKRQSVAFWCNPISGHATLYWYQQILGQGPKLLIQFQNNGVVDDSQLPKDRFSAERLKGVDSTLKIQPAKLEDSAVYLCASSLGGGAEQTQYFGPGTRLLVL.

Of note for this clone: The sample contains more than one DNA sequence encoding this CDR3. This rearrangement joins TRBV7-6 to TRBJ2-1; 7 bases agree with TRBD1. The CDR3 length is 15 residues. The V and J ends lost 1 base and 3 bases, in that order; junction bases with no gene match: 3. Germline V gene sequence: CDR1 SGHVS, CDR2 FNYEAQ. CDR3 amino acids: CASSLGQGDYNEQFF. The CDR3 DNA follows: TGTGCCAGCAGCTTAGGACAGGGCGACTACAATGAGCAGTTCTTC.

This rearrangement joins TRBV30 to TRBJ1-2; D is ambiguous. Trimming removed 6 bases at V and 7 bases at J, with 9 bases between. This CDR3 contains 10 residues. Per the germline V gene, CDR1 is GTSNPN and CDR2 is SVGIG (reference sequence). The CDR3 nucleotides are TGTGCCTGCCCTGGAGGTGGCTACACCTTC. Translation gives CACPGGGYTF.

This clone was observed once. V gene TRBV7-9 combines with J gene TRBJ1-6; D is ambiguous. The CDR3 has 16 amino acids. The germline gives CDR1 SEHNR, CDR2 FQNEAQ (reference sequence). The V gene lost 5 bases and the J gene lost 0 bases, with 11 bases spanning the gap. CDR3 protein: CASSPSGSSYNSPLHF. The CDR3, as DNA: TGTGCCAGCAGCCCCTCGGGGAGCTCCTATAATTCACCCCTCCACTTT.

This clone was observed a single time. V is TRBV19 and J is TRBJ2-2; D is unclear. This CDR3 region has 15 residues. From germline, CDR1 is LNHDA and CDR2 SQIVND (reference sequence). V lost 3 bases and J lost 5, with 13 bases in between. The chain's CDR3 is CASSIITSETGELFF. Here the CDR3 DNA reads TGTGCCAGTAGTATTATCACAAGCGAGACCGGGGAGCTGTTTTTT.

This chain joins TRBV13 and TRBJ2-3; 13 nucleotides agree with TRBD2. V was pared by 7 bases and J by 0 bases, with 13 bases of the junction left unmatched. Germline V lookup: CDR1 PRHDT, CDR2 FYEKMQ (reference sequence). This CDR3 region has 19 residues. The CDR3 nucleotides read TGTGCCAGCAAAAAGACGGGACTAGCGGGGAGGGCTAGCACAGATACGCAGTATTTT. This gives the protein CASKKTGLAGRASTDTQYF.

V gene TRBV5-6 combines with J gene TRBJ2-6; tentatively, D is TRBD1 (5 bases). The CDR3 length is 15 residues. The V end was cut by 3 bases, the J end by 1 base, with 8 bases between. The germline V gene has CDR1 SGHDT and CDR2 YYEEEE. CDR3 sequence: CASSYTGSGANVLTF. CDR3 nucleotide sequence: TGTGCCAGCAGCTACACAGGTTCTGGGGCCAACGTCCTGACTTTC.

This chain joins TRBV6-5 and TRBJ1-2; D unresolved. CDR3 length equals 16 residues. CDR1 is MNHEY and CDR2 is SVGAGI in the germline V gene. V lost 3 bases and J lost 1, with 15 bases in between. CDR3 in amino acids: CASSYDWGESNYGYTF. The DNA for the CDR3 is TGTGCCAGCAGTTATGATTGGGGAGAAAGTAACTATGGCTACACCTTC.